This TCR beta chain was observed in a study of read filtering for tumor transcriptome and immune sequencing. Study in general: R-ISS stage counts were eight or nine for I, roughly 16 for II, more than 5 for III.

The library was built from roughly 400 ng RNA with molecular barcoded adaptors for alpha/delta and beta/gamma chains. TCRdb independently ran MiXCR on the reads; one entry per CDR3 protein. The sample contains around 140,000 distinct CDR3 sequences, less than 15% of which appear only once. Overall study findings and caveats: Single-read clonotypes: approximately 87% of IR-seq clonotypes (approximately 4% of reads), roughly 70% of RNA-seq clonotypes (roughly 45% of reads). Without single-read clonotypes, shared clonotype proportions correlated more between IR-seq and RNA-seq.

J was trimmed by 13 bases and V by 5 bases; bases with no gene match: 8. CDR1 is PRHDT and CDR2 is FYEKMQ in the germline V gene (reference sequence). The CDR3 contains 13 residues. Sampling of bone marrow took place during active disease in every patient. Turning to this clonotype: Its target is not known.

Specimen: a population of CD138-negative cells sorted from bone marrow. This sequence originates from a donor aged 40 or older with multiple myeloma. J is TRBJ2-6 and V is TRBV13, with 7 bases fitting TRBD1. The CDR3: CASSIRDRNVLTF. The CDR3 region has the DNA TGTGCCAGCAGCATTCGGGACAGAAATGTCCTGACTTTC.